This is a list of T cell receptor beta chains from one sample in a study of T cell repertoires in cytomegalovirus infection. The antigens these receptors bind are not known. TCRdb re-derived calls from the reads in MiXCR, one entry per CDR3 protein. The sample records approximately 390,000 distinct CDR3 sequences, 34% being singletons. The sample in question was cultured PBMCs, obtained from culture after CMV antigen stimulation. Receptors originate from a human donor in good health (CMV status not recorded). Some clones in this sample may be carry-over from other donors' samples. CDR3s include the opening cysteine and the closing phenylalanine or tryptophan.

v_call cdr3_aa
TRBV18 CASSPPMGSGQETQYF
TRBV20-1 CSAFGLRGSLTDTQYF
TRBV5-4 CASTNQRRLRPDNEQFF
TRBV7-8 CASSLGGGSRGLSGTEAFF
TRBV6-2/TRBV6-3 CASSYALRGEQYF
TRBV28 CASSSSGDWWTEAFF
TRBV2 CASAELGIYNEQFF
TRBV7-3 CASSLTGAGELFF
TRBV7-9 CASSAPGGLSTDTQYF
TRBV29-1 CSVVSRAGESIQYF
TRBV7-2 CASSAGRDYGYTF
TRBV7-2 CASSLVPLSSYEQYF
TRBV30 CAWSVYLPGLMKTQYF
TRBV2 CASRKGVDSYNEQFF
TRBV7-2 CASTDNTGGPETQYF
TRBV6-6 CASSLGTVEQYF
TRBV7-8 CASSFGLAAGTDTQYF
TRBV19 CASSRVGGAAYNEQFF
TRBV28 CASSLAASGKTDTQYF
TRBV6-1 CASSGLAGVPSSYNEQFF
TRBV27 CASSPVGLAGANNEQFF
TRBV4-1 CASSQRPGTGCQAFF
TRBV11-2 CASSFAPRQEEYF
TRBV3-1 CASSQEGGAWYF
TRBV4-3 CASSQEGISAFNEQFF
TRBV29-1 CSANHPDANEQFF
TRBV5-6 CASSTWRTGGAPGNQPQHF
TRBV6-8 CASSYSIGDSEFF
TRBV6-6 CASRIQVTPYTEAFF
TRBV29-1 CSGRDNSGNTIYF
TRBV28 CASRDRGAGNTIYF
TRBV23-1 CAREQGGGDDTQYF
TRBV7-9 CASSLGVGVLGNQPQHF
TRBV27 CASSSIGTHRYNEQFF
TRBV5-1 CASSLTGAVQYGYTF
TRBV19 CASSISGNQPQHF
TRBV6-5 CASRTSGRQPNEKLFF
TRBV27 CASSSGQGHSRLNIQYF
TRBV12-3/TRBV12-4 CASIRGQGGFQETQYF
TRBV20-1 CSAREGQGASETQYF
TRBV7-2 CASSLNGASDTQYF
TRBV7-9 CASSSGQRTYEQYF
TRBV7-2 CASSSYTTGELFF
TRBV6-6 CASSRGGLAEAFF
TRBV7-9 CASSLIPPNTEAFF
TRBV4-2 CASSNPGTPSNYGYTF
TRBV28 CASQPEQGLSGNTIYF
TRBV19 CASTQYSTDTQYF
TRBV7-2 CASSLALAGVFPYEQYF
TRBV19 CASATSGYNEQFF
TRBV19 CASSFQDRRLYEQFF
TRBV11-2 CASSTGRAEKLFF
TRBV24-1 CATSDSQWSSRYNEQFF
TRBV12-3/TRBV12-4 CASSFFVAGWTDTQYF
TRBV12-3/TRBV12-4 CASRPTGNTGELFF
TRBV13 CASSLGLFSYNEQFF
TRBV5-1 CASSLIPGANTGELFF